The table lists the clone carrying this T cell receptor (beta chain) with a few counts. The antigen remains undetermined. The data are from a study of T-cell memory formation after mild COVID-19. Study-level information: TCR clusters mostly belonged to single donors. Notes on the study in general: Clones contracting across day 15 to 85 had a balanced CD4/CD8 profile; later expanding clones leaned CD4+. Contracting clones localized mainly to CM and EM when CD4+ and mainly to EMRA when CD8+.

The CDR3 extends over 18 amino acids. The V gene end was trimmed by 6 bases and the J gene end by 0 bases; junction bases not matched to a gene: 7. It was 5'RACE with constant-segment primers that produced the TCR alpha and TCR beta cDNA libraries, which carried sample barcodes and UMIs. TCRdb called the 5' RACE reads again in MiXCR, with one record for every CDR3 protein. The table has tens of thousands of distinct CDR3 sequences, approximately 13% seen once. The J gene is TRBJ2-2, the V gene TRBV12-3 or TRBV12-4; 13 bases line up with TRBD2. This receptor was obtained from an adult woman who had mild COVID-19 (a few samples of this study predate the infection). Cell type and time point are not known. The material sequenced was PBMCs or a T cell subset sorted from them (not recorded which). Written as DNA, the CDR3 is TGTGCCAGCAGCGCCGGGACTAGCGGGGCAGCGAACACCGGGGAGCTGTTTTTT. Translated: CASSAGTSGAANTGELFF.